The 20 T cell receptor beta chains below all came from one sample that was sequenced in a study of blood T cell repertoires in COVID-19. Repertoires were generated with immunoSEQ multiplex PCR, while TCRdb's copy carries only in-frame clones and drops some. The data show about 26,000 clones, approximately 72% seen once. Source material: peripheral blood. Source of these receptors: a man aged 55 to 70 with active or convalescent COVID-19.

The genes are TRBV3-1 (or the pseudogene TRBV3-2) and TRBJ2-7, with D perhaps matching TRBD2 (5 bases). The V and J ends lost 1 base and 5 bases respectively, with 9 bases between them. The CDR3 consists of 13 residues. Germline V lookup: CDR1 LGHDT, CDR2 YNNKEL (reference sequence). The DNA of the CDR3 is TGTGCCAGCAGCCAAGCGTCTAGCAACGAGCAGTACTTC. It codes for CASSQASSNEQYF.

This clone showed up just a few times. The V call is TRBV6-5, the J call TRBJ1-4, with D uncertain. The CDR3 covers 15 residues. Germline values: CDR1 MNHEY, CDR2 SVGAGI. V gave up 8 bases and J gave up 3 bases, with 16 bases separating them. CDR3: CASVPKRQPNEKLFF. The CDR3 nucleotides are TGTGCCAGCGTCCCTAAGCGGCAGCCTAATGAAAAACTGTTTTTT.

The chain is built from TRBV6-1 and TRBJ2-1; D unclear. CDR1 is MNHNS, CDR2 SASEGT, per germline. The V end was cut by 2 bases, the J end by 0 bases, with 11 bases between. The CDR3 contains 16 residues. The CDR3 here is CASSELDGSSYNEQFF. The CDR3 DNA sequence: TGTGCCAGCAGTGAACTAGACGGTAGCTCCTACAATGAGCAGTTCTTC.

V and J are TRBV6-5 and TRBJ1-4, with TRBD1 as a possible D gene (6 bases). The germline V gene encodes CDR1 MNHEY and CDR2 SVGAGI. CDR3 length equals 15 residues. V was cut by 2 bases and J by 4 bases, with 11 bases left in between. CDR3 sequence: CASSYGGQVNEKLFF. CDR3 in DNA: TGTGCCAGCAGTTACGGGGGCCAGGTTAATGAAAAACTGTTTTTT.

This clone was found a few times. The rearrangement links TRBV18 to TRBJ1-1; D call uncertain. Germline CDR1 is KGHSH and CDR2 is LQKENI. The CDR3 has 12 residues. Deletions cut 4 bases from V and 2 bases from J, with 5 bases between. The CDR3 region has the DNA TGTGCCAGCTCACGCGCAAACACTGAAGCTTTCTTT. Its protein product is CASSRANTEAFF.

The rearrangement uses TRBV29-1 and TRBJ1-1; D is unclear. The germline gives CDR1 SQVTM, CDR2 ANQGSEA. V lost 5 bases, J lost 1 base, and 14 bases lay in between. CDR3 length: 14 amino acids. CDR3 loop: CSVSPGPTNTEAFF. The DNA of the CDR3 is TGCAGCGTTTCTCCGGGTCCAACGAACACTGAAGCTTTCTTT. The whole variable domain, remainder taken from reference TRBV29-1 and TRBJ1-1, is SAVISQKPSRDICQRGTSLTIQCQVDSQVTMMFWYRQQPGQSLTLIATANQGSEATYESGFVIDKFPISRPNLTFSTLTVSNMSPEDSSIYLCSVSPGPTNTEAFFGQGTRLTVV.

V is TRBV10-3 and J is TRBJ1-5; 10 nucleotides line up with TRBD1. The V gene end was trimmed by 4 bases and the J gene end by 4 bases; junction bases not matched to a gene: 7. The CDR3 has 16 residues. The germline V gene encodes CDR1 ENHRY and CDR2 SYGVKD. CDR3 DNA sequence: TGTGCCATCAGTGGTGACGACAGGGGGCAGAATCAGCCCCAGCATTTT. Translated: CAISGDDRGQNQPQHF.

The gene calls are TRBV6-6 and TRBJ1-2; 9 nucleotides agree with TRBD1. CDR3 length equals 16 residues. V lost 5 bases, J lost 7 bases, and 14 bases stayed unmatched. Germline lookup yields CDR1 MNHNY and CDR2 SVGAGI (reference sequence). The CDR3 sequence is CASSRGGQGVQTGYTF. The CDR3 DNA follows: TGTGCCAGCAGTCGAGGGGGACAGGGCGTACAGACTGGCTACACCTTC.

This chain connects TRBV5-1 to TRBJ2-1; maybe TRBD2 (6 bases). Between the trimmed V and J ends, which lost 5 bases and 6 bases, there was a span of 6 bases. The germline gives CDR1 SGHRS, CDR2 YFSETQ. The CDR3 spans 11 residues. The CDR3 DNA reads as TGCGCCAGCAGGGGAGGCAATGAGCAGTTCTTC. This gives the protein CASRGGNEQFF.

The chain links TRBV5-1 to TRBJ1-3; 7 positions agree with TRBD1. V dropped 5 bases and J dropped 3; count of bases not matched to a gene: 5. There are 14 residues in the CDR3. Germline V gene lookup returns CDR1 SGHRS and CDR2 YFSETQ. CDR3 DNA sequence: TGCGCCAGCAGGCCAGGGGGAAGTGGAAACACCATATATTTT. It translates to CASRPGGSGNTIYF.

The chain combines TRBV27 with TRBJ2-2; 12 bases are shared with TRBD1. Germline V gives CDR1 MNHEY, CDR2 SMNVEV (reference sequence). There are 17 residues in the CDR3. The V segment lost 7 bases and the J segment 5 bases; nucleotides outside the gene matches: 11. For the CDR3, the DNA is TGTGCCAGCACCCCCCGGGGACAGGGGGCTTTTACCGGGGAGCTGTTTTTT. Translation gives CASTPRGQGAFTGELFF.

The chain recombines TRBV5-1 with TRBJ2-3; 7 nucleotides align to TRBD1. The CDR3 consists of 14 residues. The germline V gene has CDR1 SGHRS and CDR2 YFSETQ. The junction had 5 bases not matched to a gene; V was cut back by 4 bases and J by 3 bases. The CDR3 nucleotides are TGCGCCAGCAGCCTCGGGACAGTGACAGATACGCAGTATTTT. It specifies CASSLGTVTDTQYF.

This chain uses TRBV5-4 with TRBJ2-3; 7 nucleotides match TRBD2. Germline V CDR1 and CDR2: SGHNT, YYREEE (reference sequence). CDR3 size: 14 residues. Trimming cost V 2 bases and J 0 bases; bases outside gene matches: 0. CDR3 in amino acids: CASSFSGSTDTQYF. In DNA form, the CDR3 reads TGTGCCAGCAGCTTTAGCGGGAGCACAGATACGCAGTATTTT.

In its sample, this clone was seen once. The chain is built from TRBV27 and TRBJ2-2; D possibly corresponds to TRBD2 (6 bases). The CDR3 extends over 16 amino acids. The germline V and J ends were trimmed by 5 bases and 4 bases, with 17 bases remaining between them. Germline values: CDR1 MNHEY, CDR2 SMNVEV (reference sequence). In nucleotides, the CDR3 is TGTGCCAGCAGTCCGCAGGGACCGCGGGGCACCGGGGAGCTGTTTTTT. Translated: CASSPQGPRGTGELFF.

The rearrangement links TRBV6-6 to TRBJ2-3, with 10 bases identical to TRBD2. The V gene's germline CDR1 is MNHNY and CDR2 SVGAGI (reference sequence). The V gene end was trimmed by 7 bases and the J gene end by 4 bases; junction bases not matched to a gene: 8. This CDR3 region has 15 residues. The CDR3 reads CASIELAGLSDTQYF. In DNA, the CDR3 is TGTGCCAGCATCGAACTAGCGGGGCTCTCAGATACGCAGTATTTT.

The V and J genes are TRBV9 and TRBJ1-6; no reliable D call. Germline loops: CDR1 SGDLS, CDR2 YYNGEE. CDR3 size: 15 residues. The V and J ends lost 3 bases and 6 bases respectively, with 13 bases between them. The CDR3 loop is CASSGPGLSNSPLHF. For the CDR3, the DNA is TGTGCCAGCAGCGGACCGGGGTTATCTAATTCACCCCTCCACTTT.

The chain links TRBV6-5 to TRBJ2-7; D gene unclear. Germline loops: CDR1 MNHEY, CDR2 SVGAGI. CDR3 length equals 11 residues. V lost 4 bases, J lost 8 bases, and 9 bases lay in between. CDR3 sequence (DNA): TGTGCCAGCAGTTCTGAGCTACAGCAGTACTTC. It is translated as CASSSELQQYF.

The chain is built from TRBV4-1 and TRBJ1-2; 11 positions match TRBD1. Germline V CDR1 and CDR2: MGHRA, YSYEKL. The CDR3 runs to 13 residues. V was clipped by 6 bases and J by 7 bases; unmatched bases: 4. This CDR3 reads CASRGQGAIGYTF. In DNA form, the CDR3 reads TGCGCCAGCAGAGGACAGGGGGCGATTGGCTACACCTTC.

V gene TRBV5-1 combines with J gene TRBJ2-5; TRBD1 is a possible D gene (6 bases). The germline gives CDR1 SGHRS, CDR2 YFSETQ. This CDR3 is 16 amino acids long. Trimming removed 0 bases from V and 3 bases from J, with 15 bases in between. DNA of the CDR3: TGCGCCAGCAGCTTGGCCCTGACAGGAACCAAAGAGACCCAGTACTTC. This translates into CASSLALTGTKETQYF.

This clone was seen only a few times. This chain connects TRBV18 to TRBJ2-3; unclear D gene. The CDR3 runs to 12 residues. Germline CDR1 KGHSH, CDR2 LQKENI. Trimming stripped 3 bases from V and 6 bases from J, with 7 bases between. CDR3 in DNA: TGTGCCAGCTCACCGTTCGGGGATACGCAGTATTTT. Translating it yields CASSPFGDTQYF.